A selection of T cell receptor beta chains follows, all from one sample in a study of blood T cell repertoires in COVID-19. Some clones are missing from TCRdb's copy, which holds only in-frame ones; the method was immunoSEQ multiplex PCR. The sample lists about 380,000 clones; over 65% were seen once. The specimen was peripheral blood. The receptors shown here come from a human donor with acute or convalescent COVID-19. The donor label of this sample is uncertain. The CDR3 runs from the conserved cysteine through the conserved F or W. D genes are given only for firm matches. Clone size, where shown, is once, few, many, or a class for clones that have expanded.

V	J	D	size	CDR3	DNA
TRBV18	TRBJ1-1	.	.	CASSPEERNTEAFF	TGTGCCAGCTCACCGGAGGAAAGGAACACTGAAGCTTTCTTT
TRBV28	TRBJ2-7	.	.	CASSPVSPTRSSF	TGTGCCAGCAGCCCCGTGAGCCCGACTAGATCTAGCTTC
TRBV29-1	TRBJ1-1	.	.	CSVGVGGAGMNTEAFF	TGCAGCGTTGGGGTCGGGGGTGCAGGTATGAACACTGAAGCTTTCTTT
TRBV30	TRBJ1-2	TRBD1	.	CAWSDWEGTGVYGYTF	TGTGCCTGGAGTGATTGGGAGGGGACAGGGGTCTATGGCTACACCTTC
TRBV12-3/TRBV12-4	TRBJ1-1	.	.	CASRAGSGLAFF	TGTGCCAGCAGGGCCGGGAGCGGGTTGGCTTTCTTT
TRBV5-1	TRBJ1-5	.	.	CASSPQGGFNQPQHF	TGCGCCAGCAGCCCCCAGGGAGGATTCAATCAGCCCCAGCATTTT
TRBV12-5	TRBJ2-1	TRBD1	.	CASGTIQTGGLSSYNEQFF	TGTGCTAGTGGTACAATCCAAACAGGGGGCCTAAGCTCCTACAATGAGCAGTTCTTC
TRBV5-4	TRBJ1-1	.	.	CASSFLTEAFF	TGTGCCAGCAGCTTTCTTACTGAAGCTTTCTTT
TRBV18	TRBJ1-3	TRBD1	.	CASSPPFGTGAGNTIYF	TGTGCCAGCTCACCACCTTTCGGGACAGGGGCTGGAAACACCATATATTTT
TRBV18	TRBJ1-1	.	once	CASSQSPPGNTEAFF	TGTGCCAGCTCACAGTCGCCGCCGGGGAACACTGAAGCTTTCTTT